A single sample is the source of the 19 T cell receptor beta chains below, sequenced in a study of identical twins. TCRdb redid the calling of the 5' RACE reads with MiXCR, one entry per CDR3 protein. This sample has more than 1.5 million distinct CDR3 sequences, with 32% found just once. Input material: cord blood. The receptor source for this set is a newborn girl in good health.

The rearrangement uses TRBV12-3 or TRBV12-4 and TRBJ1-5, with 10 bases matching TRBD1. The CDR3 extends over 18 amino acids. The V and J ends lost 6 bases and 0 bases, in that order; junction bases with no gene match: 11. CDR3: CASSPTRDRGYSNQPQHF. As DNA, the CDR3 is TGTGCCAGCAGCCCCACTAGGGACAGGGGCTATAGCAATCAGCCCCAGCATTTT.

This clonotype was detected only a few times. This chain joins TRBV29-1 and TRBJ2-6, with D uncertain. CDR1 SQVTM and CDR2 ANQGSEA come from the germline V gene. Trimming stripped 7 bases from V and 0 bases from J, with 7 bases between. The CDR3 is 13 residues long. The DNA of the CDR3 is TGCAGCGCCCAGAGCTCTGGGGCCAACGTCCTGACTTTC. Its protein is CSAQSSGANVLTF. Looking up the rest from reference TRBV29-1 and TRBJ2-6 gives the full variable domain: SAVISQKPSRDICQRGTSLTIQCQVDSQVTMMFWYRQQPGQSLTLIATANQGSEATYESGFVIDKFPISRPNLTFSTLTVSNMSPEDSSIYLCSAQSSGANVLTFGAGSRLTVL.

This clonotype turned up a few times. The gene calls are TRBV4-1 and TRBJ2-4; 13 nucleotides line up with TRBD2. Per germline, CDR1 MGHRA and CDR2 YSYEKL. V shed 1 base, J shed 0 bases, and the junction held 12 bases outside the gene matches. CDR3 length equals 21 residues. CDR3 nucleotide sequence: TGCGCCAGCAGCCAAGCGGGTCCGGGACTAGCGGGACATCTAGCCAAAAACATTCAGTACTTC. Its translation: CASSQAGPGLAGHLAKNIQYF.

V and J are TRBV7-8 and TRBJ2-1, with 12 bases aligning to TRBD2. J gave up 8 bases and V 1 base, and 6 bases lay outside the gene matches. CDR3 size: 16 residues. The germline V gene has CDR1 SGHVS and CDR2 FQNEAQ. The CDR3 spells CASSLVFLAGGDEQFF. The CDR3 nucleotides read TGTGCCAGCAGCTTAGTTTTTCTAGCGGGAGGGGATGAGCAGTTCTTC.

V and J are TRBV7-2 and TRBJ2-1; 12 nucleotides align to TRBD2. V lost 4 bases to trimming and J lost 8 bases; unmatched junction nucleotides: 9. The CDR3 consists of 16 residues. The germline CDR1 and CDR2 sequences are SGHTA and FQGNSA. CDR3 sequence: CASSSYLAGGPDEQFF. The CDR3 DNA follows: TGTGCCAGCAGCTCCTATCTAGCGGGAGGGCCCGATGAGCAGTTCTTC.

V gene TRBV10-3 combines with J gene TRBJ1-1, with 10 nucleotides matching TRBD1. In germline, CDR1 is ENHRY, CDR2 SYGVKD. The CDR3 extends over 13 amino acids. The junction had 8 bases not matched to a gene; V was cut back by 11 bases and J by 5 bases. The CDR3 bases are TGTGCCTCGAGAGACAGGGGGCTAACTGAAGCTTTCTTT. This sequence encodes CASRDRGLTEAFF.

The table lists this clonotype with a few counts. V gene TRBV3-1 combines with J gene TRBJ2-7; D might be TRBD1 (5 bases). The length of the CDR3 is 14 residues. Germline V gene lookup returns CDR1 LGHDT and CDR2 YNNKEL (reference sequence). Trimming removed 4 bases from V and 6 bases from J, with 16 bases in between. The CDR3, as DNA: TGTGCCAGCAGCCTGACAGAAGGGAAAGCCGAGCAGTACTTC. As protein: CASSLTEGKAEQYF.

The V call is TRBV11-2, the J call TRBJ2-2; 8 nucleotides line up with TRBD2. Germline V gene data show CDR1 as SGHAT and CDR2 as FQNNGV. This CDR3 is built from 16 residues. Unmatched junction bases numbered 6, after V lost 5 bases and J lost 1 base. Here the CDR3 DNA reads TGTGCCAGCAGCCCCCGCGGGACTAGGAACACCGGGGAGCTGTTTTTT. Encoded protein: CASSPRGTRNTGELFF.

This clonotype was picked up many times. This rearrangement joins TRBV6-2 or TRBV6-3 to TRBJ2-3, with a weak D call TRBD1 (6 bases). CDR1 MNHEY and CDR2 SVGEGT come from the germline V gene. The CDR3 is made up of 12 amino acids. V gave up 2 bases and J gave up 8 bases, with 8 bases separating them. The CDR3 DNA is TGTGCCAGCAGTTACCCCAGGGGTACGCAGTATTTT. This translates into CASSYPRGTQYF.

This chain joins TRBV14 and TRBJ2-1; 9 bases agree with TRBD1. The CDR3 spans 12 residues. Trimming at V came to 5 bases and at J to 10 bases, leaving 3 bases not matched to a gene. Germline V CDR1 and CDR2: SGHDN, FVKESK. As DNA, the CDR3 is TGTGCCAGCAGCGGGGACAGGGCCGAGCAGTTCTTC. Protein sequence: CASSGDRAEQFF. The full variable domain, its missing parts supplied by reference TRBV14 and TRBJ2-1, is EAGVTQFPSHSVIEKGQTVTLRCDPISGHDNLYWYRRVMGKEIKFLLHFVKESKQDESGMPNNRFLAERTGGTYSTLKVQPAELEDSGVYFCASSGDRAEQFFGPGTRLTVL.

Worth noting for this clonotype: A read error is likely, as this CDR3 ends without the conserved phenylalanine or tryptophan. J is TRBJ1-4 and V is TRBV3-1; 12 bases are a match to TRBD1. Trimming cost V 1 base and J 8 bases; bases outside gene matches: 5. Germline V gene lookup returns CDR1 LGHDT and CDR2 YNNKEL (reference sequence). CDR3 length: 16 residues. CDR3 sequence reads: CASSQAPGQGAEKLFI. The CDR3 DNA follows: TGTGCCAGCAGCCAAGCGCCGGGACAGGGGGCAGAAAAACTGTTTATT.

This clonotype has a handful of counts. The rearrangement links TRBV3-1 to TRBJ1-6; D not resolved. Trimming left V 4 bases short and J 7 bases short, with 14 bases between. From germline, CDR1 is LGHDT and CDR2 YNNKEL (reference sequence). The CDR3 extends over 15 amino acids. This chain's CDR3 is CASSLQASSNSPLHF. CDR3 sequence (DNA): TGTGCCAGCAGCCTCCAGGCTTCCTCGAATTCACCCCTCCACTTT.

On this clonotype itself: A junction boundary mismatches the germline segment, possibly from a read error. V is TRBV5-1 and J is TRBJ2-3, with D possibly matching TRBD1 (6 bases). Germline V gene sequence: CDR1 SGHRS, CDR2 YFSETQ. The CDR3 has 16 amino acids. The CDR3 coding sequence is TGCGCCGGCAGCTTGAAACGGCTAGGACAGAGAGATACGCAGTATTTT. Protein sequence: CAGSLKRLGQRDTQYF.

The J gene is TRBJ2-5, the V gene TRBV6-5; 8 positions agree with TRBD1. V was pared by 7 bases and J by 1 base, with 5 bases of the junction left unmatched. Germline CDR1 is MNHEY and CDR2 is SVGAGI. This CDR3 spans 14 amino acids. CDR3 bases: TGTGCCAGCAAAAGGGGACAGGTCCAAGAGACCCAGTACTTC. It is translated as CASKRGQVQETQYF.

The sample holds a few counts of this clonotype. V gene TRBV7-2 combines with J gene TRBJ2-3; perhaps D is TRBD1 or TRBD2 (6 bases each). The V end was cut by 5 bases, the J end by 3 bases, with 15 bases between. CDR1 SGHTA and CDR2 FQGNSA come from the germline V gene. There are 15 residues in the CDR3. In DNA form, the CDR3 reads TGTGCCAGCAGCGATCAAGGGGGGCGTACAGATACGCAGTATTTT. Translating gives CASSDQGGRTDTQYF.

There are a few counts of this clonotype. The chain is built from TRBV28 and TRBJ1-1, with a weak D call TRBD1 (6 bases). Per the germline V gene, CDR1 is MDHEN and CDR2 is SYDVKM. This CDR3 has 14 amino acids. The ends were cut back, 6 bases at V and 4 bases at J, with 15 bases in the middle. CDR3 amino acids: CASSNTGLVTEAFF. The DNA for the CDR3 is TGTGCCAGCAGCAATACAGGGCTCGTCACTGAAGCTTTCTTT. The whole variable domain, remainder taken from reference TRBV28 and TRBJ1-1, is DVKVTQSSRYLVKRTGEKVFLECVQDMDHENMFWYRQDPGLGLRLIYFSYDVKMKEKGDIPEGYSVSREKKERFSLILESASTNQTSMYLCASSNTGLVTEAFFGQGTRLTVV.

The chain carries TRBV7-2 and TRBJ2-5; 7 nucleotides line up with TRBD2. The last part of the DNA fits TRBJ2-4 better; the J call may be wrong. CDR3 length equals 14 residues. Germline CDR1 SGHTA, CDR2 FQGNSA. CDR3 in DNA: TGTGCCAGCAGCTTAGGCGGGAGCCAAAACATTCAGTACTTC. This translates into CASSLGGSQNIQYF.

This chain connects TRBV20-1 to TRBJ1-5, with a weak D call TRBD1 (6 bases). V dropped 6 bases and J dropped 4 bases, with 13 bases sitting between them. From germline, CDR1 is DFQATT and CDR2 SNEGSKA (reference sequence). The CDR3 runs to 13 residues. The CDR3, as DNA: TGCAGTGCAACCGGGACACTGAATCAGCCCCAGCATTTT. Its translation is CSATGTLNQPQHF.

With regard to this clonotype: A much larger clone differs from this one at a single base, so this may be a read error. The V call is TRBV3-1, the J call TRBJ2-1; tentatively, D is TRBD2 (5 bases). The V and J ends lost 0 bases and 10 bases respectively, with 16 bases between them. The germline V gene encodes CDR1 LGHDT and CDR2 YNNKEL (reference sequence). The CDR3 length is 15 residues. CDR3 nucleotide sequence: TGTGCCAGCAGCCAAGATCGGGATTTCCCCTACGAGCAGTTCTTC. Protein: CASSQDRDFPYEQFF.